This TCR beta chain was sequenced during a study of T-cell memory formation after mild COVID-19. Study-level background: Each donor largely had its own TCR clusters.

Comment on this clonotype: What it recognizes is unknown.

It was 5'RACE with constant-segment primers that produced the TCR alpha and TCR beta cDNA libraries, which carried sample barcodes and UMIs. TCRdb ran MiXCR on the 5' RACE reads and lists one entry per CDR3 protein. The sample carries 150,000 to 200,000 distinct CDR3 sequences, 11% recorded once. The V gene's germline CDR1 is MDHEN and CDR2 SYDVKM. Trimming took 3 bases from V and 8 from J, leaving 5 bases between them. The CDR3 covers 12 residues. Study-wide points: There was a balanced CD4/CD8 profile in clones contracting day 15 to 85, and later expanders leaned CD4+.

This chain uses TRBV28 with TRBJ1-6; D remains unclear. Material for sequencing was PBMCs or a T cell subset sorted from them (not recorded which). The TCR originated in a young man who had mild COVID-19 (a few samples of this study predate the infection). Cell type and time point are not known. CDR3 region: CASSLGYSPLHF. The DNA of the CDR3 is TGTGCCAGCAGTTTGGGGTATTCACCCCTCCACTTT.